This T cell receptor (beta chain) was obtained from a study of cytomegalovirus exposure and HLA in healthy donors. CDR3 size: 16 residues. Germline-derived CDR1 and CDR2 are LNHNV and YYDKDF (reference sequence). V was pared by 3 bases and J by 9 bases, with 11 bases of the junction left unmatched. The donors were members of the roughly 130-subject validation cohort (separate from the approximately 670-subject first cohort). Note on this clone: Its antigen remains unidentified.

Overall study findings and caveats: Among TCR sequences, most were rare, though some public TCRs appeared in many donors. Cytomegalovirus association was listed for 164 TCR beta chains.

Profiled with immunoSEQ multiplex PCR; TCRdb holds only in-frame clones, not every one. The profile shows some 290,000 clones, approximately 88% of them singletons. The sequence was obtained from a man in his thirties or forties in good health and CMV-seronegative. The chain uses TRBV15 and TRBJ1-4; 9 nucleotides align to TRBD1. Sequencing used PBMCs. The CDR3 region is CATSSGFGTGIQKLFF. CDR3 coding DNA: TGTGCCACCAGCAGCGGATTCGGGACAGGGATCCAAAAACTGTTTTTT. Using reference TRBV15 and TRBJ1-4 for the parts outside the CDR3, the full variable domain is DAMVIQNPRYQVTQFGKPVTLSCSQTLNHNVMYWYQQKSSQAPKLLFHYYDKDFNNEADTPDNFQSRRPNTSFCFLDIRSPGLGDTAMYLCATSSGFGTGIQKLFFGSGTQLSVL.